These 16 T cell receptor beta chains originate from one sample sequenced in a study of blood T cells in healthy people across ages. Primers used in a second PCR of about 7 to 11 cycles were a sample-barcoded 5' primer and a J-beta primer mix. Via MiXCR, TCRdb re-called the 5' RACE reads, giving one row per CDR3 protein. In the table there are roughly 680,000 distinct CDR3 sequences, more than 45% of which are singletons. Sequenced input: blood. These TCRs come from a woman of 80 years or more in good health.

In this sample, this clonotype turned up many times. The CDR3 bases are TGTGCCAGCAGCGCGGGACTAGCCCTCTCCTACAATGAGCAGTTCTTC. Translating gives CASSAGLALSYNEQFF. The V and J genes are TRBV9 and TRBJ2-1; TRBD2 matches at 9 bases. The CDR3 runs to 16 residues. The germline gives CDR1 SGDLS, CDR2 YYNGEE. The V gene end was trimmed by 3 bases and the J gene end by 0 bases; junction bases not matched to a gene: 4.

The chain combines TRBV7-9 with TRBJ1-1; D is unclear. V lost 5 bases, J lost 8 bases, and 15 bases lay in between. The CDR3 length is 13 residues. Germline V gene lookup returns CDR1 SEHNR and CDR2 FQNEAQ (reference sequence). CDR3 in DNA: TGTGCCAGCAGCGTTGAAGCCCCCGGGGAAGCTTTCTTT. Translating gives CASSVEAPGEAFF.

This sequence joins TRBV29-1 and TRBJ2-1; D not resolved. The CDR3 length is 12 residues. Germline V gene lookup returns CDR1 SQVTM and CDR2 ANQGSEA. Trimming pared 2 bases from V and 6 bases from J, leaving 8 bases between. CDR3 amino acids: CSVESRINEQFF. The DNA for the CDR3 is TGCAGCGTTGAAAGCCGGATCAATGAGCAGTTCTTC.

The chain links TRBV15 to TRBJ2-1, with D possibly TRBD1 on 5 matching bases. Trimming took 0 bases from V and 2 from J, leaving 11 bases between them. This CDR3 region has 16 residues. Germline CDR1 reads LNHNV; CDR2 reads YYDKDF (reference sequence). The CDR3 sequence: CATSRDGAGTYNEQFF. In DNA, the CDR3 is TGTGCCACCAGCAGAGATGGGGCAGGGACCTACAATGAGCAGTTCTTC.

About this clonotype: A read error may produce the germline difference seen at one junction end. V is TRBV7-3 and J is TRBJ2-1; D may be TRBD1 or TRBD2 (6 bases each). Gene TRBJ2-7 matches the end of the DNA better, so the J call may be wrong. This CDR3 spans 16 amino acids. CDR1 SGHTA and CDR2 FQGTGA come from the germline V gene. This CDR3 reads CANSLRGGSSYNEQYF. CDR3 nucleotide sequence: TGTGCCAACAGCTTACGAGGGGGGAGCTCCTACAATGAGCAGTACTTC.

The chain employs TRBV5-1 and TRBJ2-7; no clear D. Germline assignment: CDR1 SGHRS and CDR2 YFSETQ. The CDR3 totals 12 residues. V was trimmed by 4 bases and J by 3 bases, leaving 8 bases between them. This CDR3 is CASSIVGYEQYF. In DNA, the CDR3 is TGCGCCAGCAGCATTGTGGGCTACGAGCAGTACTTC.

Written as DNA, the CDR3 is TGTGCCACCAGTGCAGGGGGGCTTGGCACAGATACGCAGTATTTT. Its translation is CATSAGGLGTDTQYF. The chain uses TRBV24-1 and TRBJ2-3; D perhaps matches TRBD1 (7 bases). The CDR3 runs to 15 residues. Between the trimmed V and J ends, which lost 5 bases and 1 base, there was a span of 12 bases. Germline CDR1 is KGHDR and CDR2 is SFDVKD.

The table lists this clonotype with many counts. The chain employs TRBV7-9 and TRBJ2-1; D remains unclear. The CDR3 consists of 14 residues. CDR1 is SEHNR, CDR2 FQNEAQ, per germline (reference sequence). V dropped 1 base and J dropped 5 bases, with 9 bases sitting between them. CDR3 nucleotides: TGTGCCAGCAGCTTAGTTCGGACCGACAATGAGCAGTTCTTC. It specifies CASSLVRTDNEQFF.

The chain recombines TRBV7-2 with TRBJ1-2; TRBD1 matches at 10 bases. The V gene end was trimmed by 5 bases and the J gene end by 5 bases; junction bases not matched to a gene: 8. The CDR3 covers 15 residues. Germline CDR1 is SGHTA and CDR2 is FQGNSA. The CDR3: CASSLTGGALYGYTF. The CDR3 region has the DNA TGTGCCAGCAGCCTGACAGGGGGCGCCTTATATGGCTACACCTTC.

The chain has TRBV29-1 and TRBJ2-3; no firm D call. This CDR3 has 14 residues. The germline V and J ends were trimmed by 8 bases and 3 bases, with 18 bases remaining between them. From germline, CDR1 is SQVTM and CDR2 ANQGSEA. CDR3 in amino acids: CSPPGRLLTDTQYF. The DNA of the CDR3 is TGCAGCCCTCCAGGCAGGCTCTTAACAGATACGCAGTATTTT.

This clonotype was counted many times. The rearrangement links TRBV12-3 or TRBV12-4 to TRBJ2-7, with TRBD1 identical over 9 bases. Germline trimming cut 7 bases from V and 7 bases from J; bases unmatched to any gene: 11. This CDR3 has 14 residues. CDR3 in DNA: TGTGCCAGCACCCCTGGACAGGGGTCGAGGGAGCAGTACTTC. Translating gives CASTPGQGSREQYF.

CDR3 residues: CASRDTTGGTYNEQYF. The CDR3 DNA reads TGTGCCAGCAGGGACACGACAGGGGGTACCTACAATGAGCAGTACTTC. This chain uses TRBV6-6 with TRBJ2-5; TRBD1 matches at 9 bases. Trimming took 6 bases from V and 11 from J; bases not matched to a gene: 19. CDR1 and CDR2 (germline): MNHNY, SVGAGI (reference sequence). This CDR3 has 16 amino acids.

This clonotype was recorded at least ten times. This chain joins TRBV5-1 and TRBJ2-1, with 11 bases matching TRBD2. J gave up 2 bases and V 3 bases, and 4 bases lay outside the gene matches. The CDR3 has 16 residues. Germline CDR1 and CDR2: SGHRS and YFSETQ. CDR3: CASSSLSGRAYNEQFF. DNA of the CDR3: TGCGCCAGCAGCTCCCTTAGCGGGAGGGCCTACAATGAGCAGTTCTTC.

The rearrangement links TRBV5-1 to TRBJ1-2; D unclear. The V gene's germline CDR1 is SGHRS and CDR2 YFSETQ. Trimming took off 2 bases at V and 8 bases at J, with 13 bases between the two ends. The CDR3 runs 13 residues. CDR3 nucleotide sequence: TGCGCCAGCAGCTTAAAAGACCCCCTCGGCTACACCTTC. It yields the protein CASSLKDPLGYTF.

This clonotype was picked up a small number of times. V is TRBV2 and J is TRBJ1-1; unclear D gene. Germline assignment: CDR1 SNHLY and CDR2 FYNNEI. Trimming pared 10 bases from V and 10 bases from J, leaving 16 bases between. The length of the CDR3 is 11 residues. The CDR3 nucleotides read TGTGCCATCCTAGGTCCACCTGCAGCTTTCTTT. Protein: CAILGPPAAFF.

In regard to this clonotype: An end of the junction differs from the germline gene, which may be a read error. V gene TRBV2 combines with J gene TRBJ1-1, with 9 bases matching TRBD1. CDR1 and CDR2 from the germline V gene are SNHLY and FYNNEI. This CDR3 comprises 14 residues. Here the CDR3 DNA reads TGTGCCGGCAGGGGACAGGGAACAGTCGCTGAAGCTTTCTTT. Encoded protein: CAGRGQGTVAEAFF.